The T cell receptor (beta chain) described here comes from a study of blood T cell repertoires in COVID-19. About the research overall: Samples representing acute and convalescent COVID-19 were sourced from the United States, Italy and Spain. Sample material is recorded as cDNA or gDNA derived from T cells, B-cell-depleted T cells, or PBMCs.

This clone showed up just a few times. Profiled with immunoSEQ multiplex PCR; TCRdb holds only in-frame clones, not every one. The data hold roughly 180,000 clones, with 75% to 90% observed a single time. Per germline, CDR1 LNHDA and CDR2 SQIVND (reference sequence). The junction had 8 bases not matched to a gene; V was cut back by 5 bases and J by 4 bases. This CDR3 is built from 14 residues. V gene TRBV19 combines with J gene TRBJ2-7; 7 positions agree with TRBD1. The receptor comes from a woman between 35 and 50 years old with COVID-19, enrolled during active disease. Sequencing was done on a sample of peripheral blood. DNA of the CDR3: TGTGCCAGTAGTTACAGGGGCGCCGCGTACGAGCAGTACTTC. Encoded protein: CASSYRGAAYEQYF.